This T cell receptor (beta chain) was captured in a study of cytomegalovirus exposure and HLA in healthy donors. This clone was counted a single time. What it binds is unknown. The PCR ran on 60 Vbeta and 13 Jbeta primers. The assay was immunoSEQ multiplex PCR, and TCRdb's table has in-frame clones only and misses some. The table has about 130,000 clones, 80% to 85% seen once. Study-wide results and limits: Later work found most CMV-associated TCR beta chains apparently HLA-restricted. Some public TCRs appeared in many individuals, while most sequences were rare. It was only CMV serostatus that was available as immune exposure information. Reportedly, diagnosis of cytomegalovirus status by the classifier showed high specificity and sensitivity.

The source of this sequence is a woman younger than 45 in good health and CMV-seronegative. Input material: PBMCs.

In DNA, the CDR3 is TGTGCCAGCAGCCCCCCGACTAGCGGGGCAGGAGATACGCAGTATTTT. Translated: CASSPPTSGAGDTQYF. This sequence joins TRBV5-5 and TRBJ2-3; 11 nucleotides line up with TRBD2. Germline V CDR1 and CDR2: SGHKS, YYEKEE (reference sequence). The CDR3 covers 16 residues. With 4 bases clipped from V and 5 bases from J, the junction kept 9 bases outside the gene matches.